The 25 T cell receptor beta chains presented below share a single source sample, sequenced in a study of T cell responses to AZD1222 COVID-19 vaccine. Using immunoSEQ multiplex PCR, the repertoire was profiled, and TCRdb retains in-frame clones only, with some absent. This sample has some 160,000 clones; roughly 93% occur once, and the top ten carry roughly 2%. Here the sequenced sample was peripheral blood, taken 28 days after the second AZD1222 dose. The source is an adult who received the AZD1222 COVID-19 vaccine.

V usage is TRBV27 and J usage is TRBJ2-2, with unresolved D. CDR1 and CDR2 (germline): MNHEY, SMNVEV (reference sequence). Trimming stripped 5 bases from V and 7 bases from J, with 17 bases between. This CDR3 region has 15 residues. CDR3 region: CASSPRGPFVGELFF. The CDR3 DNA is TGTGCCAGCAGTCCCCGAGGTCCGTTTGTCGGGGAGCTGTTTTTT.

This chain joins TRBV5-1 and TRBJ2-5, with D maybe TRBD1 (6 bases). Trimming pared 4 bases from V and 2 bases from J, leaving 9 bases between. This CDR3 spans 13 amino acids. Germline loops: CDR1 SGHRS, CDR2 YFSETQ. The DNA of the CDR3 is TGCGCCAGCAGCGGGCAGGGGCAAGAGACCCAGTACTTC. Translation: CASSGQGQETQYF. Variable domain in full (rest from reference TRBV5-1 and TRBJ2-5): KAGVTQTPRYLIKTRGQQVTLSCSPISGHRSVSWYQQTPGQGLQFLFEYFSETQRNKGNFPGRFSGRQFSNSRSEMNVSTLELGDSALYLCASSGQGQETQYFGPGTRLLVL.

The CDR3 sequence: CARSTDTQYF. For the CDR3, the DNA is TGTGCCAGAAGCACAGATACGCAGTATTTT. This sequence joins TRBV11-3 and TRBJ2-3; D remains unclear. This CDR3 has 10 residues. Germline loops: CDR1 SGHNT, CDR2 YENEEA. The ends were cut back, 9 bases at V and 0 bases at J, with 1 base in the middle.

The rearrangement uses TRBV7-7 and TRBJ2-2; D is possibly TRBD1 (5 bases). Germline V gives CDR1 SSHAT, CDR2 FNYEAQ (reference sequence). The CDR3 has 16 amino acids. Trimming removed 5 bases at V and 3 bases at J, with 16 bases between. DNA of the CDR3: TGTGCCAGCAGCCTATCCAGGGTTGGGGACACCGGGGAGCTGTTTTTT. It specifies CASSLSRVGDTGELFF.

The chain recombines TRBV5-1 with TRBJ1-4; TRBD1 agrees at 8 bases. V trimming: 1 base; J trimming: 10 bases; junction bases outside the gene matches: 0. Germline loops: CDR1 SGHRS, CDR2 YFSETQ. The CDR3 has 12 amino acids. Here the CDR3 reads CASSLTGGKLFF. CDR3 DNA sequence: TGCGCCAGCAGCTTGACAGGGGGAAAACTGTTTTTT.

The CDR3 is CASSLSTSGNEQFF. Written as DNA, the CDR3 is TGTGCCAGCAGTTTATCGACCAGCGGGAATGAGCAGTTCTTC. The chain uses TRBV27 and TRBJ2-1, with D tentatively TRBD2 (6 bases). Deletions cut 0 bases from V and 7 bases from J, with 10 bases between. CDR1 is MNHEY, CDR2 SMNVEV, per germline (reference sequence). The CDR3 covers 14 residues.

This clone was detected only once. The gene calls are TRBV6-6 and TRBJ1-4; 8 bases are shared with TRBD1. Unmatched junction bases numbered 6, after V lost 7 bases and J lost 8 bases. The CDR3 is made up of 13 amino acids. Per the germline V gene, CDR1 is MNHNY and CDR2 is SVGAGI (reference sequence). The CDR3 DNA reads TGTGCCAGCAACAGGGGGGGCGAAGAAAAACTGTTTTTT. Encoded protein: CASNRGGEEKLFF.

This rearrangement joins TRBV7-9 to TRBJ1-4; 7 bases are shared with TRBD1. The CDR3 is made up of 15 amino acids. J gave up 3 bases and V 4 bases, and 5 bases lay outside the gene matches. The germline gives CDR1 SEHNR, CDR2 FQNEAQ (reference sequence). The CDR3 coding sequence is TGTGCCAGCAGCTCAGGACAGGTTGCTAATGAAAAACTGTTTTTT. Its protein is CASSSGQVANEKLFF.

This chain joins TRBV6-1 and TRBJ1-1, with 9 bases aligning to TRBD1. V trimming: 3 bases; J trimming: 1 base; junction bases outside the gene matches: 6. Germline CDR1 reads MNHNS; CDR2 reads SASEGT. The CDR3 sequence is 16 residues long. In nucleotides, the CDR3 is TGTGCCAGCAGTGAGTTTGACAGGGGGGGGAACACTGAAGCTTTCTTT. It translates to CASSEFDRGGNTEAFF.

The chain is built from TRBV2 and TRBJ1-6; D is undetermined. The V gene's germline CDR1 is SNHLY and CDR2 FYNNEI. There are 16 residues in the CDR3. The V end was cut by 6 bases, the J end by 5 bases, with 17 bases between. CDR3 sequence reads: CASRWQAYGDNSPLHF. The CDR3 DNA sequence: TGTGCCAGCAGGTGGCAGGCCTACGGCGATAATTCACCCCTCCACTTT.

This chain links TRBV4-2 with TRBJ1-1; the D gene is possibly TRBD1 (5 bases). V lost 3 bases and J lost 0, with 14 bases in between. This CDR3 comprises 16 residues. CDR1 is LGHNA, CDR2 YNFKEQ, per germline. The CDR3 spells CASSHGSGMVNTEAFF. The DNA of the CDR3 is TGTGCCAGCAGCCACGGTTCAGGGATGGTGAACACTGAAGCTTTCTTT.

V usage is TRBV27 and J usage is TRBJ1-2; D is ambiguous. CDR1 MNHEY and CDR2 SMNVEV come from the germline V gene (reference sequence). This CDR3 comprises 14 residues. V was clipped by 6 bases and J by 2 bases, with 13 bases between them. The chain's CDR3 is CASSRLGDNYGYTF. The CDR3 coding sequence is TGTGCCAGCAGCCGCCTTGGAGACAACTATGGCTACACCTTC.

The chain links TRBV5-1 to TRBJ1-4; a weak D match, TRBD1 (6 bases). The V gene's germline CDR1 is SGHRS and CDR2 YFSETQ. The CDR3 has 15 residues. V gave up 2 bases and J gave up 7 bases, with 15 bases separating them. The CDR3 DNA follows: TGCGCCAGCAGCTTTAATACAGGGATGGGTGAAAAACTGTTTTTT. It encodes CASSFNTGMGEKLFF.

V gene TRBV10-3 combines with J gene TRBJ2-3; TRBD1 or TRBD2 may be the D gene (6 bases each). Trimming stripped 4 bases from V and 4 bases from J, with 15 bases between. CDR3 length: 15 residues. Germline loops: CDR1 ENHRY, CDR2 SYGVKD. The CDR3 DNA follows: TGTGCCATCAGTGGGCGGGACATCCAGTCAGATACGCAGTATTTT. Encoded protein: CAISGRDIQSDTQYF.

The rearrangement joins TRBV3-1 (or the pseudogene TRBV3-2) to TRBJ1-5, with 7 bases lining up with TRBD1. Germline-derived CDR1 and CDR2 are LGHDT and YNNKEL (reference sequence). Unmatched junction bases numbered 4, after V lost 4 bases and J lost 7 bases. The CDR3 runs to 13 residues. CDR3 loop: CASSRTGDQPQHF. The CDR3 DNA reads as TGTGCCAGCAGCCGAACAGGGGACCAGCCCCAGCATTTT.

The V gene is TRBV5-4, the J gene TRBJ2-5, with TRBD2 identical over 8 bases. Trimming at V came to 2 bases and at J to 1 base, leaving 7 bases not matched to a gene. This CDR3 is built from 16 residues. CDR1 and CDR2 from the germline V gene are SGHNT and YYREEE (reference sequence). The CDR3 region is CASSFGSGGLQETQYF. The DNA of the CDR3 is TGTGCCAGCAGCTTTGGATCGGGGGGGCTCCAAGAGACCCAGTACTTC. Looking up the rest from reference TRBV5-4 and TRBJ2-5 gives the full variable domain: ETGVTQSPTHLIKTRGQQVTLRCSSQSGHNTVSWYQQALGQGPQFIFQYYREEENGRGNFPPRFSGLQFPNYSSELNVNALELDDSALYLCASSFGSGGLQETQYFGPGTRLLVL.

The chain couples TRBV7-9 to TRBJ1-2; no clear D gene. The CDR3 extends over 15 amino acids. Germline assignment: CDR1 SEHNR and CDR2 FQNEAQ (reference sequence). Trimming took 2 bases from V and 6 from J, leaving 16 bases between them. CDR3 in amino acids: CASSLNRLPSDGYTF. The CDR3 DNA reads TGTGCCAGCAGCTTAAATCGGTTACCCTCGGATGGCTACACCTTC.

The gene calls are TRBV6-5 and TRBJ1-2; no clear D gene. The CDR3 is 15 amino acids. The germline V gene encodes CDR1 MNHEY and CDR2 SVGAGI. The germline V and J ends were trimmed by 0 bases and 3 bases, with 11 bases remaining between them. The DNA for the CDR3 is TGTGCCAGCAGTTACTCGGAGAGCCCCTACTATGGCTACACCTTC. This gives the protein CASSYSESPYYGYTF.

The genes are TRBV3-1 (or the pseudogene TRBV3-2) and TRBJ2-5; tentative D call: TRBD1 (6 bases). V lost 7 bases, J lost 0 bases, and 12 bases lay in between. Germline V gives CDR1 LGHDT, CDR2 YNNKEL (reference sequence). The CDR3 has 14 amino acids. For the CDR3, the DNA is TGTGCCAGCAAAAAGACAGGTTACCAAGAGACCCAGTACTTC. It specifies CASKKTGYQETQYF.

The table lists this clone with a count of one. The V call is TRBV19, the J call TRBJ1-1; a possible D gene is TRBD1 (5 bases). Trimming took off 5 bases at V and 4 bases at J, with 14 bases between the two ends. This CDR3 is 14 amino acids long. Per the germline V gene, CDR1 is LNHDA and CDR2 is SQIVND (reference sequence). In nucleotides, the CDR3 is TGTGCCAGTAGTGTCCGTTGGACAAGCACTGAAGCTTTCTTT. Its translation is CASSVRWTSTEAFF. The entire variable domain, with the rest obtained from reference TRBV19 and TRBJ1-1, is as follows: DGGITQSPKYLFRKEGQNVTLSCEQNLNHDAMYWYRQDPGQGLRLIYYSQIVNDFQKGDIAEGYSVSREKKESFPLTVTSAQKNPTAFYLCASSVRWTSTEAFFGQGTRLTVV.

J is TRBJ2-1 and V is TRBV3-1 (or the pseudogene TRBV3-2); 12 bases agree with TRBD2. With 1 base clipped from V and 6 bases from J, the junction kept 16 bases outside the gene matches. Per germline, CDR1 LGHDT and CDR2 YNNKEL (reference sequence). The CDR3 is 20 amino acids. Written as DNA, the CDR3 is TGTGCCAGCAGCCAAGGGACTAGCGGGACCATTTCGGTCGTTCGCAATGAGCAGTTCTTC. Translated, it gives CASSQGTSGTISVVRNEQFF.

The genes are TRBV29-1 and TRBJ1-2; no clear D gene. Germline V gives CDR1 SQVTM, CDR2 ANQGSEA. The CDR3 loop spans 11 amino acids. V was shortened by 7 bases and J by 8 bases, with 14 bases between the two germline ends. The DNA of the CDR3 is TGCAGCGCCAGTCGACAAGGGGGCTACACCTTC. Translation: CSASRQGGYTF.

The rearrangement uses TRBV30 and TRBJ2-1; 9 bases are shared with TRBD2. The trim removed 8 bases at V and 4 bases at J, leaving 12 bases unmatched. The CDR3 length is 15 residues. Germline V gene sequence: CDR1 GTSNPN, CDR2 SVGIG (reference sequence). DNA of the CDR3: TGTGCCACCGAAGGGGTTAGCGGGAGATACAATGAGCAGTTCTTC. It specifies CATEGVSGRYNEQFF.

The CDR3 is CAWSLGQNTGELFF. The CDR3 DNA is TGTGCCTGGAGCCTGGGACAGAACACCGGGGAGCTGTTTTTT. The chain recombines TRBV30 with TRBJ2-2, with D perhaps TRBD1 (6 bases). There are 14 residues in the CDR3. In germline, CDR1 is GTSNPN, CDR2 SVGIG (reference sequence). V was shortened by 3 bases and J by 1 base, with 9 bases between the two germline ends.

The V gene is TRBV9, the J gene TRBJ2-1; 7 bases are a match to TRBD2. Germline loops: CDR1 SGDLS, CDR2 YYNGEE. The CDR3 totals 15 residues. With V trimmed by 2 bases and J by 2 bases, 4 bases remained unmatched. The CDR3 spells CASSVLAVPYNEQFF. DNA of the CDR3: TGTGCCAGCAGCGTTCTAGCGGTCCCCTACAATGAGCAGTTCTTC.